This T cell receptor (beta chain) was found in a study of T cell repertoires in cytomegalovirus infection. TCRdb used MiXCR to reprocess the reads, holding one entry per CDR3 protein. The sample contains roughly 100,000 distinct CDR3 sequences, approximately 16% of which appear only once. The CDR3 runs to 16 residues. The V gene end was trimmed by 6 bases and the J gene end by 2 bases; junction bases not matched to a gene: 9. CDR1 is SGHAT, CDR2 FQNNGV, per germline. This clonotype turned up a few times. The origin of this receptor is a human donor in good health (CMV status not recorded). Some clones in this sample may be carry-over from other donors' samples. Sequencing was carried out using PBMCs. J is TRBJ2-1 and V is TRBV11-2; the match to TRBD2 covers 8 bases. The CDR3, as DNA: TGTGCCAGCAGAGAGACGGGAGCGGGGGCCTACAATGAGCAGTTCTTC. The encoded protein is CASRETGAGAYNEQFF.